The 2 T cell receptor beta chains reported below all come from one sample, sequenced in a study of cytomegalovirus exposure and HLA in healthy donors. The PCR ran on 60 Vbeta and 13 Jbeta primers. The method was immunoSEQ multiplex PCR; TCRdb's version includes in-frame clones alone and lacks a portion of them. This sample carries 140,000 to 150,000 clones, approximately 79% of them seen once, and the ten largest clones take approximately 2.9%. The sequencing sample was made of PBMCs. These receptors all stem from a woman in her twenties or thirties in good health and CMV-seronegative.

This clone has more than one count but fewer than ten. The CDR3 is CASSGGVRYDQYF. The CDR3, as DNA: TGCGCCAGCAGTGGGGGAGTCCGCTATGATCAGTACTTC. The rearrangement joins TRBV10-2 to TRBJ2-7; maybe TRBD2 (5 bases). The CDR3 totals 13 residues. CDR1 WSHSY and CDR2 SAAADI come from the germline V gene. With 4 bases removed from V and 10 bases from J, the gap between germline ends came to 17 bases.

The chain joins TRBV10-2 to TRBJ1-5; D is ambiguous. Trimming took off 2 bases at V and 0 bases at J, with 5 bases between the two ends. Germline CDR1 reads WSHSY; CDR2 reads SAAADI. The CDR3 extends over 14 amino acids. In nucleotides, the CDR3 is TGCGCCAGCAGTGAGCCAGGTAGCAATCAGCCCCAGCATTTT. It specifies CASSEPGSNQPQHF.